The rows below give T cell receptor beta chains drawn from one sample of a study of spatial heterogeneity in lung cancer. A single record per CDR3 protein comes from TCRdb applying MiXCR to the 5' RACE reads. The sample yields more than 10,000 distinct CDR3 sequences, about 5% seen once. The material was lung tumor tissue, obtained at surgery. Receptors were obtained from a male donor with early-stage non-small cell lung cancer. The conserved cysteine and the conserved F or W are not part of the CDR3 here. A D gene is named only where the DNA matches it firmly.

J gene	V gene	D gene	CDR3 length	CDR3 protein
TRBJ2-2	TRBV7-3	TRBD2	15	ASSLAGGPTNTGELF
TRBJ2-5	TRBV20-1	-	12	SARVVSGAETQY
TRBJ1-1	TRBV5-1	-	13	ASSLDAGLNTEAF
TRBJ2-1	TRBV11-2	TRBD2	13	ASSLGGTIPTEQF
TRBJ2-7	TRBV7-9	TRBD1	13	ASSRTGQGAYEQY
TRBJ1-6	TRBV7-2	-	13	ASSLAWDLNSPLH
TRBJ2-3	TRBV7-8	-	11	ASSFLYTDTQY
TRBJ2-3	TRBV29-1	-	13	SVEGGPFSGDTQY
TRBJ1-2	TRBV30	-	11	AWSPTENYGYT
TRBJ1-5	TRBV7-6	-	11	ASSLGRWQPQH
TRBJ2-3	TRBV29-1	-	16	SVAGRVLPGEVTDTQY
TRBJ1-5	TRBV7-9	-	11	ATSTVGNQPQH
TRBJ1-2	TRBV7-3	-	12	ASSLNGGNYGYT
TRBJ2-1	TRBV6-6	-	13	ASSYSGNPWDEQF
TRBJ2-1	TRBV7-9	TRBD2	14	ASSFRGAGGENEQF
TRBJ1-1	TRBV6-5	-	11	ASSNAGWTEAF
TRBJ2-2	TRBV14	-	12	ASSHQGPPGELF
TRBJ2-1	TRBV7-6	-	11	ASSSRVYNEQF
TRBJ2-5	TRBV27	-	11	ASRGHNQETQY
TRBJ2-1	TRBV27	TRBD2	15	ASSPGGGPSSYNEQF
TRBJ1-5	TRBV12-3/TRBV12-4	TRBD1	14	ASSSLGQGGNQPQH
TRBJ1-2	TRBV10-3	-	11	AISETANYGYT
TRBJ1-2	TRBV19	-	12	ASSIKVARGGYT
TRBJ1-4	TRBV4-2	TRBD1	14	ASSLGQGAPDEKLF
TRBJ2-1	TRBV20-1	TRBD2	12	STPGTSSNNEQF
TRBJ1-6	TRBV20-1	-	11	SAPYGGGSPLH
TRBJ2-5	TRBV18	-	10	ASSPQGETQY
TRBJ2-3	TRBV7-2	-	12	ASSFPPPLDTQY
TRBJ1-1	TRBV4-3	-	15	ASSQELVRGRGTEAF
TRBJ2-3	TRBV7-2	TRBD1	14	AGSIARTGSTDTQY
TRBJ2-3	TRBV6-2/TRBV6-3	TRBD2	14	ASSYIRLAGTDTQY
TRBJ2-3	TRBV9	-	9	ASSASDTQY
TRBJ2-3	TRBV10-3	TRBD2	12	AIRGTSPSDTQY
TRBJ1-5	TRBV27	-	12	ASSPLGANQPQH
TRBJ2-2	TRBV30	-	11	AWSGQREEELF
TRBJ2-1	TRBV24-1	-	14	ATSDSLNGRYNEQF
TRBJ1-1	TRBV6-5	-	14	ASSPRRRRLDTEAF
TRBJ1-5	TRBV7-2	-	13	ASSLEQGLNQPQH
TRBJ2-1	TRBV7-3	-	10	ASSLLGGEQF
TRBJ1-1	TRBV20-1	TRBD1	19	SARGPPRVTGVGIVNTEAF